This T cell receptor (beta chain) emerged from a study of Graves' ophthalmopathy and Graves' hyperthyroidism. This clonotype was seen ten or more times. From RNA, the CDR3 regions of TCR beta chains were amplified and sequenced. An initial RT-PCR round employing HTBI primers preceded a second-round multiplex PCR. TCRdb used MiXCR to reprocess the multiplex PCR reads, holding one entry per CDR3 protein. The table shows about 210,000 distinct CDR3 sequences, with around 30% occurring only once. Trimming took 5 bases from V and 1 from J, leaving 11 bases between them. The CDR3 consists of 14 residues. The germline V gene has CDR1 SGHVS and CDR2 FQNEAQ.

This sequence was found in a man aged 50 or older with Graves' ophthalmopathy. The genes are TRBV7-8 and TRBJ1-1; the D is unclear. The sample was peripheral blood. This CDR3 is CASSREPGNTEAFF. CDR3 nucleotide sequence: TGTGCCAGCAGCAGGGAGCCGGGGAACACTGAAGCTTTCTTT.